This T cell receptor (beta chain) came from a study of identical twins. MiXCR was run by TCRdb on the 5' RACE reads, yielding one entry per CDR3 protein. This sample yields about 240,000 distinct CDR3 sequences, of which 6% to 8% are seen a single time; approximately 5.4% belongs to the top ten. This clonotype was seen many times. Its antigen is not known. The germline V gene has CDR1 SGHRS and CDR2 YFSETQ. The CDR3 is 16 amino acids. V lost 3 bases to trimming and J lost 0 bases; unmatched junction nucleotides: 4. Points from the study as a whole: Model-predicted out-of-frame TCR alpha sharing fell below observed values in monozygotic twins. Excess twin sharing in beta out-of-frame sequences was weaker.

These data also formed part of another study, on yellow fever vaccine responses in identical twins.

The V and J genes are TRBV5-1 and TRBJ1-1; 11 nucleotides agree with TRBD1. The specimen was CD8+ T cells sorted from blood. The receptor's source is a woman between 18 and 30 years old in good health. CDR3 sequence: CASSSGTGGLNTEAFF. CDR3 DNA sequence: TGCGCCAGCAGCTCCGGGACAGGGGGTTTGAACACTGAAGCTTTCTTT.